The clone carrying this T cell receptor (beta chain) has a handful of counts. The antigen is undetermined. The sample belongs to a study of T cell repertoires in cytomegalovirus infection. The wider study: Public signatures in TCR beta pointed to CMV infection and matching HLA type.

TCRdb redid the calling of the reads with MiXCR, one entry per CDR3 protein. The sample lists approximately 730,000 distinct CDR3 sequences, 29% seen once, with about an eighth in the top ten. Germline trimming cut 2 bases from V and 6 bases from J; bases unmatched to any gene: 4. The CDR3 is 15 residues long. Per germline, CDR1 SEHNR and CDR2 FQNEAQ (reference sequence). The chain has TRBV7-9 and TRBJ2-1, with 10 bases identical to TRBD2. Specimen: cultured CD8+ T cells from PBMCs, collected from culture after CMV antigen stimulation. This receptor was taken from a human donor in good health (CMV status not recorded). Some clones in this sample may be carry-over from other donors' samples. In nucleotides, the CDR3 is TGTGCCAGCAGCTTACAGCGGGGGGGTATCAATGAGCAGTTCTTC. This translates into CASSLQRGGINEQFF.